This entry describes one T cell receptor beta chain. Its antigen is currently unknown. The data originate from a study of cytomegalovirus exposure and HLA in healthy donors. Study-wide background: In a later analysis, it was reported that the roughly 120 validation repertoires had been produced on the same platform as the 690 or so repertoires belonging to the first cohort.

The CDR3 has 13 amino acids. Germline loops: CDR1 SGHVS, CDR2 FQNEAQ. The V end lost 2 bases, the J end lost 4 bases, and 8 bases lay between the germline ends. Sequencing was performed with immunoSEQ multiplex PCR; in TCRdb, only in-frame clones are kept and a portion is missing. The sample lists 70,000 or so clones, about 95% seen once, with roughly 1% in the top ten. Study-level points and caveats: It was reportedly the case that the classifier diagnosed cytomegalovirus status with high specificity and sensitivity. In vitro assays verified that three CMV-associated chains recognized CMV antigens specifically. Rare TCR sequences predominated, though certain public TCRs were found in many donors.

The chain combines TRBV7-8 with TRBJ1-2; D gene unclear. The sequenced material came from PBMCs. The receptor was derived from a woman aged 18-29 years in good health and CMV-seronegative. DNA for the CDR3: TGTGCCAGCAGCTTACCGGGGATCTATGGCTACACCTTC. Protein sequence: CASSLPGIYGYTF.